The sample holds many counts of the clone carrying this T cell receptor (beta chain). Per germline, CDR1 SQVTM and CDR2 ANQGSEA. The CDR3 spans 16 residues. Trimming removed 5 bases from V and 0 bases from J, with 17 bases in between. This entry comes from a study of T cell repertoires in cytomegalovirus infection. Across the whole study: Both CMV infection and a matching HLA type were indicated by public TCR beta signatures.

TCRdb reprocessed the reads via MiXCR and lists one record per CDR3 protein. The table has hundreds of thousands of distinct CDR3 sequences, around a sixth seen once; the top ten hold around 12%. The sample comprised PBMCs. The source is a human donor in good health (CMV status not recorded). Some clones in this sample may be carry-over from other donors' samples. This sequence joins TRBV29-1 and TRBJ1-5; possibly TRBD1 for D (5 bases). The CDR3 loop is CSVLGLSSYSNQPQHF. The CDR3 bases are TGCAGCGTTCTGGGACTCTCCTCGTATAGCAATCAGCCCCAGCATTTT.